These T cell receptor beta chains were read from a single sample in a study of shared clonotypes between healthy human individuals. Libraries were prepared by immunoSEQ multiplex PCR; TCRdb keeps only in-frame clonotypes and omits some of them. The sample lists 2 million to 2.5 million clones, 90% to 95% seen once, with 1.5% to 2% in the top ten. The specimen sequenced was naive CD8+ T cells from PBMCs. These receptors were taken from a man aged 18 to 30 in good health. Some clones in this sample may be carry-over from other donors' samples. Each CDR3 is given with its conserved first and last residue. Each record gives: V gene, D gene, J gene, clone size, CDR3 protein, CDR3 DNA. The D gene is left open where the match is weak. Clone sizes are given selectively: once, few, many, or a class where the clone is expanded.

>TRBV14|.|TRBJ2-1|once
CASSHSRWVPYNEQFF
TGTGCCAGCAGCCACAGTAGGTGGGTCCCCTACAATGAGCAGTTCTTC
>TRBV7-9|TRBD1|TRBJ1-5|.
CASRGQDNQPQHF
TGTGCCAGCAGAGGACAGGACAATCAGCCCCAGCATTTT
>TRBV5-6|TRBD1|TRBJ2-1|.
CASSSDRDFYNEQFF
TGTGCCAGCAGCTCGGACAGGGATTTCTACAATGAGCAGTTCTTC
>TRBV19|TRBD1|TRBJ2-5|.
CASSMGTGGQETQYF
TGTGCCAGTAGTATGGGGACAGGGGGCCAAGAGACCCAGTACTTC
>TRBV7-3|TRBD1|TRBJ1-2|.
CASSLGDRSGGYTF
TGTGCCAGCAGCTTAGGGGACAGGTCTGGTGGCTACACCTTC
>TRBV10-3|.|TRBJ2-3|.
CAISESFMADTQYF
TGTGCCATCAGTGAGTCTTTCATGGCAGATACGCAGTATTTT
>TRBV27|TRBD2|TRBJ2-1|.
CASSRRGDLRNEQFF
TGTGCCAGCAGTCGCCGGGGGGACCTACGGAATGAGCAGTTCTTC
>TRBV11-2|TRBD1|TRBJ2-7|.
CASSLTGFHEQYF
TGTGCCAGCAGCTTGACAGGGTTCCACGAGCAGTACTTC
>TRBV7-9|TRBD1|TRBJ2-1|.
CASSHPGQGIHEQFF
TGTGCCAGCAGCCATCCGGGACAGGGTATCCATGAGCAGTTCTTC
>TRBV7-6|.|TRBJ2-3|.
CASSFMEDTQYF
TGTGCCAGCAGCTTTATGGAGGATACGCAGTATTTT
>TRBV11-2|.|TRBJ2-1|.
CASSLAPSANEQFF
TGTGCCAGCAGCTTAGCCCCGTCGGCCAATGAGCAGTTCTTC
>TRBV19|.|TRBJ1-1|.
CASSTSGGWMGAFF
TGTGCCAGTAGTACCTCGGGTGGGTGGATGGGAGCTTTCTTT
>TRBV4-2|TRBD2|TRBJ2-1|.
CASSHRPGLGSYNEQFF
TGTGCCAGCAGCCACAGACCGGGACTAGGGTCCTACAATGAGCAGTTCTTC
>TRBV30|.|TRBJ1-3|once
CAWSVQAFHSGNTIYF
TGTGCCTGGAGTGTACAGGCCTTCCACTCTGGAAACACCATATATTTT
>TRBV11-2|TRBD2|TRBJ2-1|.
CASSLGGGSAYNEQFF
TGTGCCAGCAGCTTAGGTGGCGGGAGTGCCTACAATGAGCAGTTCTTC
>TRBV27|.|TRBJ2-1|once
CASSYDSGNEQFF
TGTGCCAGCAGTTATGACTCAGGGAATGAGCAGTTCTTC
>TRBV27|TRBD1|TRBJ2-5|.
CASSIRQGGETQYF
TGTGCCAGCAGTATCCGACAGGGTGGGGAGACCCAGTACTTC
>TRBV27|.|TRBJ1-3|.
CASRGIGLTGNTIYF
TGTGCCAGCCGCGGAATAGGGTTGACCGGAAACACCATATATTTT
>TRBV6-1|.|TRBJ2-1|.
CASSELVRNEQFF
TGTGCCAGCAGTGAACTGGTTAGGAATGAGCAGTTCTTC
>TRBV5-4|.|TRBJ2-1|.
CASSLAVLAVDNEQFF
TGTGCCAGCAGCTTGGCCGTACTAGCAGTCGACAATGAGCAGTTCTTC
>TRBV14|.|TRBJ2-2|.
CASSQGGRSAGELFF
TGTGCCAGCAGCCAAGGGGGAAGGAGCGCCGGGGAGCTGTTTTTT
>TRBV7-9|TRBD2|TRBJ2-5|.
CASSLVAGGSETQYF
TGTGCCAGCAGCTTAGTGGCGGGAGGATCAGAGACCCAGTACTTC
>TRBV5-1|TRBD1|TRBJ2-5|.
CASSSRPTGLRETQYF
TGCGCCAGCAGCAGTAGACCGACAGGGCTTCGAGAGACCCAGTACTTC
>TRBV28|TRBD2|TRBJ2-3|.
CASPPQPAGGTDTQYF
TGTGCCAGCCCCCCACAACCAGCGGGAGGTACAGATACGCAGTATTTT
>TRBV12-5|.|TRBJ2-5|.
CASGFGETQYF
TGTGCTAGTGGTTTCGGTGAGACCCAGTACTTC
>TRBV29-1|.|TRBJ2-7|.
CSVPDGGLRQYF
TGCAGCGTTCCGGACGGCGGGTTGAGGCAGTACTTC
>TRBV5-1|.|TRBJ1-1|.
CASSLQRTNTEAFF
TGCGCCAGCAGCTTACAGAGGACGAACACTGAAGCTTTCTTT
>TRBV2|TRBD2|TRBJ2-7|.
CASSERLAGVPYEQYF
TGTGCCAGCAGTGAGAGACTAGCGGGAGTCCCCTACGAGCAGTACTTC
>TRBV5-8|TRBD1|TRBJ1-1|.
CASSPGTGGRMNTEAFF
TGTGCCAGCAGCCCCGGGACAGGGGGTCGCATGAACACTGAAGCTTTCTTT
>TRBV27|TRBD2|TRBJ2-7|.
CASSFSSGYRSYEQYF
TGTGCCAGCAGTTTTTCTAGCGGATACCGCTCCTACGAGCAGTACTTC